This T cell receptor beta chain came from a study of blood T cell repertoires in COVID-19 (TCRdb year 2020). Broadly, across the study: Samples from collaborators originated in the United States, Italy and Spain and spanned both the acute and convalescent phases of COVID-19. The repertoires were made available in a free public database intended to serve as a resource for research on the immune response to SARS-CoV-2. Sample metadata almost always included a de-identified subject ID, COVID-19 status, age in years and sex. Samples came from the ongoing ImmuneRACE study (first 160 participants) plus 1,254 subjects from 6 global collaborators. The dataset comprised deeply sampled blood TCRbeta repertoires from subjects exposed to, actively infected with, or recovered from COVID-19. HLA class I and class II types, where available, came from metadata supplied by the sample provider rather than from assay-based typing. The material from the prospective study consisted of cDNA or gDNA derived from T cells, B-cell-depleted T cells, or PBMCs. Summary of the overall study and its limitations: The amount of clinical and demographic metadata varied by source and participant and was provided uncurated.

TCRbeta CDR3 regions were amplified from genomic DNA using the immunoSEQ Assay, a bias-controlled multiplex PCR. As for how the authors treated the data: The number of nucleated cells in each sample was estimated by amplification of reference gene primers within the assay. To quantify the absolute abundance of each unique TCRbeta CDR3 rearrangement, sequence reads were collapsed and filtered. For each sample, productive Simpson clonality was calculated as the square root of Simpson's diversity index over productive rearrangements. This immuneACCESS table, as held by TCRdb, lists in-frame sequences with V and J called but not all clones. Of the missing ones, under half trace to an unresolved V gene in checked studies; the others have no known cause. V, J and clone size are taken as reported in that table, and D and trimming were inferred from the DNA itself. The sample table lists roughly 100,000 clones, around 92% of them with a count of one. Approximately 5.8% of the sample belongs to the ten largest clones.

In the case of this clone: Its recognized antigen is unknown. Base qualities are not recorded, but no much larger clone differs from it by a single base.

The CDR3 has 13 amino acids, counting the end cysteine and phenylalanine. Just the 39-base CDR3 DNA is kept, in frame starting at base 1. CDR1 and CDR2 are drawn from the germline V gene: SNHLY, FYNNEI. The trim is 6 bases for V and 7 bases for J, with a gap of 12 bases between the germline ends. Whole blood was collected in K2EDTA tubes by collaborating institutions according to the institutions' own protocols. Collaborator samples were shipped for TCRbeta analysis as frozen whole blood, isolated PBMCs, or DNA extracted from either sample type. Sequencing was performed on peripheral blood. The receptor was derived from a man aged 50 to 59 with active COVID-19. The chain employs TRBV2 and TRBJ1-4, with TRBD1 tentatively as D gene (5 bases match). The CDR3 region reads CASRYFQGEKLFF. The DNA sequence is as follows: TGTGCCAGCAGGTACTTCCAGGGTGAAAAACTGTTTTTT.